The 15 T cell receptor beta chains reported below all come from one sample, sequenced in a study of cytomegalovirus exposure and HLA in healthy donors. The primer mix had 60 Vbeta and 13 Jbeta primers. Some clones are missing from TCRdb's copy, which holds only in-frame ones; the method was immunoSEQ multiplex PCR. Of about 150,000 clones listed, around three quarters are singletons. Sequenced sample: PBMCs. All receptors come from a woman in her thirties or forties in good health and CMV-seronegative.

The V gene is TRBV5-6, the J gene TRBJ1-2; a possible D gene is TRBD1 (5 bases). V lost 0 bases to trimming and J lost 4 bases, with 13 bases between them. Germline V gives CDR1 SGHDT, CDR2 YYEEEE. The CDR3 has 15 amino acids. The CDR3 reads CASSLAGQGIYGYTF. The CDR3 DNA sequence: TGTGCCAGCAGCTTGGCCGGCCAGGGAATCTATGGCTACACCTTC.

The sample holds one count of this clone. The V call is TRBV7-9, the J call TRBJ2-1; D gene uncertain. There are 15 residues in the CDR3. Germline values: CDR1 SEHNR, CDR2 FQNEAQ (reference sequence). V lost 3 bases, J lost 5 bases, and 14 bases lay in between. The CDR3 region is CASSFLSMGNNEQFF. CDR3 DNA: TGTGCCAGCAGCTTTCTCTCAATGGGCAACAATGAGCAGTTCTTC.

The V gene is TRBV5-6, the J gene TRBJ1-1, with 8 bases aligning to TRBD1. CDR1 and CDR2 (germline): SGHDT, YYEEEE. The CDR3 runs to 17 residues. V trimming: 3 bases; J trimming: 3 bases; junction bases outside the gene matches: 13. CDR3 in amino acids: CASSSIFQGARDTEAFF. As DNA, the CDR3 is TGTGCCAGCAGCTCAATTTTCCAGGGGGCGCGAGACACTGAAGCTTTCTTT.

There are a few counts of this clone. The CDR3 loop reads CASSFERGEETQYF. The CDR3 coding sequence is TGCGCCAGCAGCTTTGAGCGGGGGGAAGAGACCCAGTACTTC. The V call is TRBV5-1, the J call TRBJ2-5; 9 bases are shared with TRBD2. This CDR3 is 14 amino acids long. V was pared by 2 bases and J by 3 bases, with 2 bases of the junction left unmatched. CDR1 SGHRS and CDR2 YFSETQ come from the germline V gene.

This clone was recorded a few times. This rearrangement joins TRBV30 to TRBJ1-6; D is ambiguous. The CDR3 is 14 residues long. The germline V and J ends were trimmed by 5 bases and 6 bases, with 14 bases remaining between them. Germline CDR1 is GTSNPN and CDR2 is SVGIG (reference sequence). The CDR3 here is CAWVHSAGNSPLHF. The CDR3, as DNA: TGTGCCTGGGTACACAGCGCGGGTAATTCACCCCTCCACTTT.

J is TRBJ2-3 and V is TRBV6-6; 11 bases match TRBD1. With V trimmed by 0 bases and J by 4 bases, 3 bases remained unmatched. The CDR3 sequence is 16 residues long. Per the germline V gene, CDR1 is MNHNY and CDR2 is SVGAGI (reference sequence). CDR3 in amino acids: CASSYSQGQGADTQYF. CDR3 nucleotide sequence: TGTGCCAGCAGTTACTCTCAGGGACAGGGGGCAGATACGCAGTATTTT.

This clone was seen only once. V and J are TRBV15 and TRBJ2-7; TRBD1 aligns across 8 bases. With 3 bases clipped from V and 1 base from J, the junction kept 5 bases outside the gene matches. The CDR3 is 15 amino acids. The germline gives CDR1 LNHNV, CDR2 YYDKDF (reference sequence). The CDR3 nucleotides are TGTGCCACCAGCAGGCAGGGGGCCCCTTCCTACGAGCAGTACTTC. It is translated as CATSRQGAPSYEQYF.

The rearrangement uses TRBV6-6 and TRBJ1-4; TRBD1 matches at 8 bases. CDR1 MNHNY and CDR2 SVGAGI come from the germline V gene (reference sequence). CDR3 length: 14 residues. Trimming removed 8 bases from V and 8 bases from J; junction bases left unmatched: 10. The CDR3 sequence is CASYQGQGFEKLFF. The CDR3 bases are TGTGCCAGCTACCAAGGACAGGGTTTCGAAAAACTGTTTTTT.

This clone was detected a few times. The chain is built from TRBV29-1 and TRBJ2-7; 8 nucleotides agree with TRBD1. J lost 2 bases, V lost 6 bases, and 9 bases had no gene match. Germline V gene lookup returns CDR1 SQVTM and CDR2 ANQGSEA. CDR3 length: 14 residues. Here the CDR3 reads CSVSGGSNPYEQYF. The CDR3 nucleotides are TGCAGCGTCTCAGGGGGCTCCAACCCCTACGAGCAGTACTTC.

The V call is TRBV6-1, the J call TRBJ2-1; the D gene is possibly TRBD2 (5 bases). The V end lost 7 bases, the J end lost 8 bases, and 6 bases lay between the germline ends. CDR1 and CDR2 (germline): MNHNS, SASEGT. This CDR3 contains 10 residues. The DNA for the CDR3 is TGTGCCAGCAAGGAGGATGAGCAGTTCTTC. Amino acids: CASKEDEQFF.

This rearrangement joins TRBV5-5 to TRBJ1-5; D is uncertain. This CDR3 region has 14 residues. The V gene's germline CDR1 is SGHKS and CDR2 YYEKEE (reference sequence). Trimming took 0 bases from V and 6 from J, leaving 10 bases between them. The CDR3 DNA follows: TGTGCCAGCAGCTTGGGTGGAGATGGTCAGCCCCAGCATTTT. It encodes CASSLGGDGQPQHF.

The V gene is TRBV6-5, the J gene TRBJ1-4, with D perhaps TRBD1 (5 bases). Germline-derived CDR1 and CDR2 are MNHEY and SVGAGI. The CDR3 covers 12 residues. Trimming left V 5 bases short and J 11 bases short, with 12 bases between. CDR3 nucleotide sequence: TGTGCCAGCAGTACAGGAAGCCGTAAACTGTTTTTT. Translation: CASSTGSRKLFF.

There are a few counts of this clone. This chain links TRBV6-1 with TRBJ1-2, with D hard to call. Germline lookup yields CDR1 MNHNS and CDR2 SASEGT. The CDR3 has 15 residues. Trimming took off 3 bases at V and 3 bases at J, with 14 bases between the two ends. CDR3 in DNA: TGTGCCAGCAGTGAGGTACCGGAGGGCTACTATGGCTACACCTTC. It yields the protein CASSEVPEGYYGYTF.

This clone was picked up a small number of times. This chain links TRBV6-6 with TRBJ2-5, with 11 bases aligning to TRBD2. V was clipped by 10 bases and J by 2 bases; unmatched bases: 3. CDR1 MNHNY and CDR2 SVGAGI come from the germline V gene (reference sequence). The CDR3 consists of 13 residues. As DNA, the CDR3 is TGTGCCACGGGGACTAGCGGTCAAGAGACCCAGTACTTC. Translated: CATGTSGQETQYF.

This clone appeared a single time. The rearrangement joins TRBV4-1 to TRBJ2-6; tentative D call: TRBD1 (6 bases). The germline gives CDR1 MGHRA, CDR2 YSYEKL. Trimming took 4 bases from V and 2 from J, leaving 9 bases between them. The CDR3 sequence is 15 residues long. CDR3 residues: CASSRHRAGANVLTF. The CDR3 DNA follows: TGCGCCAGCAGCCGGCACAGGGCTGGGGCCAACGTCCTGACTTTC.